These 16 T cell receptor beta chains originate from one sample sequenced in a study of cytomegalovirus exposure and HLA in healthy donors. The study ran its PCR with 60 Vbeta and 13 Jbeta primers. Sequenced by immunoSEQ multiplex PCR; TCRdb stores in-frame clones only, minus some. This table has 100,000 to 150,000 clones, around 70% appearing once. The source material was PBMCs. The receptors originated from a woman aged 40 to 49 in good health and CMV-seropositive.

V is TRBV5-1 and J is TRBJ2-6; 7 nucleotides match TRBD1. V shed 4 bases and J 4 bases; nucleotides not matched to a gene: 8. This CDR3 comprises 16 residues. In germline, CDR1 is SGHRS, CDR2 YFSETQ. CDR3 region: CASSQKTGPGANVLTF. CDR3 DNA: TGCGCCAGCAGCCAGAAGACAGGGCCCGGGGCCAACGTCCTGACTTTC.

The genes are TRBV6-1 and TRBJ2-7; D gene uncertain. This CDR3 contains 16 residues. CDR1 is MNHNS, CDR2 SASEGT, per germline. The ends were cut back, 3 bases at V and 5 bases at J, with 20 bases in the middle. The CDR3 nucleotides read TGTGCCAGCAGTGAGTCTCCGGTCTCCCCGATTGACGAGCAGTACTTC. This sequence encodes CASSESPVSPIDEQYF.

The chain uses TRBV19 and TRBJ1-1; D is perhaps TRBD1 (5 bases). CDR3 length: 14 amino acids. Deletions cut 4 bases from V and 4 bases from J, with 13 bases between. Looked up from germline, CDR1 is LNHDA and CDR2 is SQIVND (reference sequence). CDR3 DNA sequence: TGTGCCAGTAGTACTTCCCCAGGGCGCACTGAAGCTTTCTTT. Translated: CASSTSPGRTEAFF.

The V and J genes are TRBV7-9 and TRBJ1-5, with no clear D. The CDR3 loop spans 16 amino acids. Germline loops: CDR1 SEHNR, CDR2 FQNEAQ (reference sequence). Trimming removed 1 base at V and 0 bases at J, with 10 bases between. The CDR3 sequence: CASSLGDSYSNQPQHF. CDR3 in DNA: TGTGCCAGCAGCTTAGGAGATAGCTATAGCAATCAGCCCCAGCATTTT.

To note about this clone: This same CDR3 is encoded by further DNA sequences in the sample. The chain couples TRBV5-1 to TRBJ1-1; 7 bases agree with TRBD1. Trimming removed 0 bases from V and 1 base from J; junction bases left unmatched: 0. The CDR3 totals 14 residues. The germline gives CDR1 SGHRS, CDR2 YFSETQ. CDR3 region: CASSLGDRNTEAFF. CDR3 sequence (DNA): TGCGCCAGCAGCTTGGGGGACAGGAACACTGAAGCTTTCTTT.

The V gene is TRBV6-5, the J gene TRBJ1-3, with 7 bases lining up with TRBD1. CDR1 and CDR2 (germline): MNHEY, SVGAGI. Losses at the gene ends were 0 bases for V and 2 bases for J; bases not matched to a gene: 4. This CDR3 has 16 residues. The DNA of the CDR3 is TGTGCCAGCAGTTACTCGGCAGGGGGGACTGGAAACACCATATATTTT. Its protein is CASSYSAGGTGNTIYF.

The rearrangement links TRBV5-1 to TRBJ2-1; TRBD2 might be the D (7 bases). This CDR3 has 13 residues. The ends were cut back, 7 bases at V and 7 bases at J, with 15 bases in the middle. Germline CDR1 is SGHRS and CDR2 is YFSETQ. CDR3 sequence reads: CASGAGARNEQFF. The DNA for the CDR3 is TGCGCCAGCGGCGCGGGGGCGCGGAATGAGCAGTTCTTC.

This chain uses TRBV7-2 with TRBJ2-3, with D possibly TRBD2 on 5 matching bases. V was shortened by 3 bases and J by 4 bases, with 14 bases between the two germline ends. This CDR3 comprises 15 residues. Germline V lookup: CDR1 SGHTA, CDR2 FQGNSA. The CDR3 loop reads CASSFGEYLADTQYF. CDR3 bases: TGTGCCAGCAGCTTCGGGGAGTACTTGGCAGATACGCAGTATTTT.

This clone has just one count. V gene TRBV7-3 combines with J gene TRBJ1-1; D unclear. In germline, CDR1 is SGHTA, CDR2 FQGTGA. Trimming shortened V by 5 bases and J by 0 bases, and 16 bases separated the two germline ends. The CDR3 totals 16 residues. The CDR3 here is CASSPQWGGMNTEAFF. The CDR3 region has the DNA TGTGCCAGCAGCCCACAGTGGGGAGGAATGAACACTGAAGCTTTCTTT.

The chain couples TRBV19 to TRBJ1-2, with 7 bases aligning to TRBD1. Germline-derived CDR1 and CDR2 are LNHDA and SQIVND (reference sequence). V shed 9 bases, J shed 0 bases, and the junction held 4 bases outside the gene matches. This CDR3 has 13 amino acids. The CDR3 region is CASRGFSNYGYTF. DNA of the CDR3: TGTGCCAGCAGGGGGTTTTCTAACTATGGCTACACCTTC.

The chain links TRBV7-2 to TRBJ2-5; TRBD1 is a possible D gene (6 bases). The V and J ends lost 0 bases and 5 bases respectively, with 10 bases between them. Germline V gene sequence: CDR1 SGHTA, CDR2 FQGNSA. The CDR3 has 14 amino acids. The CDR3 region has the DNA TGTGCCAGCAGCTTAGCGGTCACAGGGGAGACCCAGTACTTC. It specifies CASSLAVTGETQYF.

The sample holds a few counts of this clone. The chain links TRBV29-1 to TRBJ2-3, with no clear D. The CDR3 contains 12 residues. Germline CDR1 is SQVTM and CDR2 is ANQGSEA. Trimming cost V 3 bases and J 0 bases, with 4 bases left between them. This chain's CDR3 is CSVDPSTDTQYF. The CDR3 DNA is TGCAGCGTTGACCCTAGCACAGATACGCAGTATTTT.

The chain recombines TRBV7-6 with TRBJ2-3, with D perhaps TRBD2 (6 bases). The CDR3 contains 16 residues. Germline CDR1 and CDR2: SGHVS and FNYEAQ. Trimming left V 1 base short and J 3 bases short, with 14 bases between. In DNA form, the CDR3 reads TGTGCCAGCAGCTTAGAGTCTAGCGTTGGGACAGATACGCAGTATTTT. Its translation is CASSLESSVGTDTQYF.

The chain employs TRBV7-2 and TRBJ1-6, with 8 bases matching TRBD1. Germline lookup yields CDR1 SGHTA and CDR2 FQGNSA. V lost 3 bases to trimming and J lost 10 bases; unmatched junction nucleotides: 5. The CDR3 has 14 residues. The CDR3 sequence: CASSFGDRTSPLHF. As DNA, the CDR3 is TGTGCCAGCAGCTTCGGGGACAGGACCTCACCCCTCCACTTT.

This chain uses TRBV5-4 with TRBJ2-2; 11 positions agree with TRBD2. Germline V gene lookup returns CDR1 SGHNT and CDR2 YYREEE (reference sequence). There are 16 residues in the CDR3. With 3 bases clipped from V and 4 bases from J, the junction kept 5 bases outside the gene matches. Written as DNA, the CDR3 is TGTGCCAGCAGCTCTCCACTAGCGGGAGTCACCGGGGAGCTGTTTTTT. It encodes CASSSPLAGVTGELFF.

The chain couples TRBV27 to TRBJ2-2, with D possibly matching TRBD1 (6 bases). The length of the CDR3 is 14 residues. Germline V gene lookup returns CDR1 MNHEY and CDR2 SMNVEV (reference sequence). Trimming removed 5 bases at V and 9 bases at J, with 16 bases between. DNA of the CDR3: TGTGCCAGCAGTCCAGGACAGAAAACTCGGGAGCTGTTTTTT. This codes for CASSPGQKTRELFF.